A single sample gave rise to the 3 T cell receptor beta chains below, sequenced in a study of T cell changes during pregnancy in multiple sclerosis. The data were produced by immunoSEQ multiplex PCR, yet TCRdb's version contains in-frame clones alone and is incomplete. The sample has under 65,000 clones, 80% to 95% seen once. The starting material was peripheral blood, obtained in the second trimester of pregnancy. The receptor source for this set is a female donor with multiple sclerosis, enrolled in a pregnancy study.

This clone was seen a single time. CDR3 DNA: TGCGCCAGCAGTAAGGGGGTTATCAGGGGTCCTGAAGCTTTCTTT. This gives the protein CASSKGVIRGPEAFF. V and J are TRBV10-1 and TRBJ1-1; D is perhaps TRBD1 (6 bases). CDR3 length: 15 residues. V dropped 5 bases and J dropped 6 bases, with 19 bases sitting between them. CDR1 is WNHNN, CDR2 SYGVQD, per germline (reference sequence).

The V call is TRBV28, the J call TRBJ1-2; D possibly corresponds to TRBD1 (5 bases). V dropped 4 bases and J dropped 0 bases, with 18 bases sitting between them. CDR1 is MDHEN and CDR2 is SYDVKM in the germline V gene. The CDR3 runs 17 residues. The CDR3 loop reads CASSSGGAASANYGYTF. The CDR3 bases are TGTGCCAGCAGTTCAGGCGGGGCGGCGTCCGCTAACTATGGCTACACCTTC.

The CDR3 loop is CASNPLAGGSYEQYF. The CDR3 region has the DNA TGTGCCAGCAATCCCCTAGCGGGAGGTTCCTACGAGCAGTACTTC. This chain links TRBV6-1 with TRBJ2-7, with 11 positions matching TRBD2. V lost 7 bases to trimming and J lost 1 base; unmatched junction nucleotides: 6. Germline V lookup: CDR1 MNHNS, CDR2 SASEGT. This CDR3 has 15 amino acids.